These 3 T cell receptor beta chains came from one sample sequenced in a study of T cell repertoires in ileal Crohn's disease. The time point was: proximal margin of the surgical specimen (macroscopically non-inflamed). Data came from immunoSEQ multiplex PCR; TCRdb stores just in-frame clones and leaves some out. The sample yields roughly 7,000 clones, 60% to 80% seen once. Sequencing was performed on ileal tissue. The origin of the receptors is an adult with Crohn's disease.

The chain carries TRBV5-1 and TRBJ2-7, with unresolved D. The CDR3 sequence is 13 residues long. V lost 5 bases and J 1 base, leaving 10 bases between the germline ends. CDR1 and CDR2 from the germline V gene are SGHRS and YFSETQ. DNA for the CDR3: TGCGCCAGCAGACAGAGCCTTTCCTACGAGCAGTACTTC. It specifies CASRQSLSYEQYF.

The chain uses TRBV28 and TRBJ1-1, with TRBD1 as a possible D gene (5 bases). The V and J ends lost 2 bases and 4 bases respectively, with 11 bases between them. The CDR3 extends over 14 amino acids. CDR1 MDHEN and CDR2 SYDVKM come from the germline V gene. The CDR3 nucleotides are TGTGCCAGCAGTTTAATTAGGGGAACCACTGAAGCTTTCTTT. Encoded protein: CASSLIRGTTEAFF.

The CDR3 reads CASSLPRDDGYTF. DNA of the CDR3: TGTGCCAGCAGTTTACCTAGGGATGATGGCTACACCTTC. V usage is TRBV28 and J usage is TRBJ1-2; D remains ambiguous. This CDR3 region has 13 residues. The V gene's germline CDR1 is MDHEN and CDR2 SYDVKM. V was cut by 2 bases and J by 6 bases, with 10 bases left in between.